The 13 T cell receptor beta chains below come from one sample, sequenced in a study of blood T cell repertoires in COVID-19. This table comes from immunoSEQ multiplex PCR, and its TCRdb copy is limited to in-frame clones, with some not included. The data hold approximately 450,000 clones, with roughly 85% observed a single time. The sample consisted of PBMCs or T cells enriched from blood (not recorded which). All receptors come from a woman between 18 and 30 years old with acute COVID-19.

This rearrangement joins TRBV7-9 to TRBJ2-7; TRBD1 agrees at 7 bases. There are 16 residues in the CDR3. Germline trimming cut 5 bases from V and 2 bases from J; bases unmatched to any gene: 12. Germline V gene sequence: CDR1 SEHNR, CDR2 FQNEAQ (reference sequence). The CDR3 loop is CASSRVTGTATYEQYF. CDR3 in DNA: TGTGCCAGCAGCCGAGTTACCGGGACAGCTACCTACGAGCAGTACTTC.

The sample holds one count of this clone. The chain carries TRBV7-2 and TRBJ1-1; D not certain. This CDR3 region has 15 residues. Trimming pared 2 bases from V and 4 bases from J, leaving 14 bases between. Germline V gene data show CDR1 as SGHTA and CDR2 as FQGNSA. The DNA of the CDR3 is TGTGCCAGCAGCTTATCAACCCGACCGGGCACTGAAGCTTTCTTT. Amino acids: CASSLSTRPGTEAFF.

V gene TRBV20-1 combines with J gene TRBJ2-1; 7 bases match TRBD2. Germline V gene data show CDR1 as DFQATT and CDR2 as SNEGSKA (reference sequence). CDR3 length: 15 residues. J gave up 4 bases and V 3 bases, and 9 bases lay outside the gene matches. CDR3 sequence reads: CSASLPGLDYNEQFF. CDR3 DNA: TGCAGTGCTAGTTTGCCCGGACTAGATTACAATGAGCAGTTCTTC.

The chain couples TRBV10-3 to TRBJ2-3, with 7 bases aligning to TRBD2. Germline lookup yields CDR1 ENHRY and CDR2 SYGVKD. Trimming cost V 4 bases and J 2 bases; bases outside gene matches: 3. The length of the CDR3 is 14 residues. CDR3 nucleotides: TGTGCCATCAGTGGGGGGGGAGCCACAGATACGCAGTATTTT. This sequence encodes CAISGGGATDTQYF.

This sequence joins TRBV7-9 and TRBJ1-2, with 8 nucleotides matching TRBD1. This CDR3 is 13 amino acids long. Germline CDR1 is SEHNR and CDR2 is FQNEAQ (reference sequence). The junction had 6 bases not matched to a gene; V was cut back by 8 bases and J by 4 bases. This CDR3 reads CASYPQGGYGYTF. CDR3 DNA sequence: TGTGCCAGCTATCCACAGGGGGGCTATGGCTACACCTTC.

The rearrangement links TRBV3-1 (or the pseudogene TRBV3-2) to TRBJ1-4; D unclear. CDR1 LGHDT and CDR2 YNNKEL come from the germline V gene (reference sequence). V lost 2 bases to trimming and J lost 5 bases, with 3 bases between them. This CDR3 has 12 residues. The CDR3 is CASSQINEKLFF. The CDR3 coding sequence is TGTGCCAGCAGCCAAATAAATGAAAAACTGTTTTTT.

This chain uses TRBV23-1 with TRBJ1-5; TRBD1 matches at 7 bases. TRBV23-1 is placed among ORFs of uncertain function. The CDR3 covers 20 residues. V shed 0 bases and J 2 bases; nucleotides not matched to a gene: 16. The CDR3 loop reads CASSQSEGTEGDAGNQPQHF. As DNA, the CDR3 is TGCGCCAGCAGTCAATCGGAGGGGACAGAGGGGGACGCTGGCAATCAGCCCCAGCATTTT.

The rearrangement joins TRBV19 to TRBJ1-6; possibly TRBD1 for D (6 bases). V dropped 1 base and J dropped 8 bases, with 12 bases sitting between them. Germline CDR1 LNHDA, CDR2 SQIVND (reference sequence). The CDR3 totals 15 residues. The DNA for the CDR3 is TGTGCCAGTAGTATAGGACAGGCTGCTTATTCACCCCTCCACTTT. Protein product: CASSIGQAAYSPLHF.

CDR3 DNA sequence: TGTGCCAGCAGTATAGCCGGGACAGGGGGTGGTTGGGCTTTCTTT. This sequence encodes CASSIAGTGGGWAFF. The chain has TRBV3-1 (or the pseudogene TRBV3-2) and TRBJ1-1; 11 bases align to TRBD1. Looked up from germline, CDR1 is LGHDT and CDR2 is YNNKEL (reference sequence). The ends lost 6 bases at V and 11 bases at J; junction bases unmatched: 14. There are 15 residues in the CDR3.

The chain has TRBV10-3 and TRBJ2-1; 9 nucleotides match TRBD1. The J segment lost 7 bases and the V segment lost 2 bases, leaving 6 bases of the junction unmatched. The CDR3 sequence is 15 residues long. Per the germline V gene, CDR1 is ENHRY and CDR2 is SYGVKD. The DNA of the CDR3 is TGTGCCATCAGTGAGACGAGGACAGGGGTTAATGAGCAGTTCTTC. Amino acid sequence: CAISETRTGVNEQFF.

The chain is built from TRBV6-5 and TRBJ2-1; D gene unclear. CDR3 size: 15 residues. Deletions cut 4 bases from V and 4 bases from J, with 14 bases between. Germline V gives CDR1 MNHEY, CDR2 SVGAGI. CDR3 loop: CASSLTAPLYNEQFF. CDR3 nucleotides: TGTGCCAGCAGTTTAACAGCCCCTTTATACAATGAGCAGTTCTTC.

This chain uses TRBV3-1 (or the pseudogene TRBV3-2) with TRBJ2-2; maybe TRBD1 (5 bases). The CDR3 has 15 amino acids. CDR1 and CDR2 from the germline V gene are LGHDT and YNNKEL (reference sequence). V lost 0 bases and J lost 12, with 17 bases in between. The CDR3 DNA reads TGTGCCAGCAGCCAAGACGCCCTAGGGGCACTGAAGCTGTTTTTT. Residues: CASSQDALGALKLFF.

The chain has TRBV28 and TRBJ1-2; maybe TRBD1 (6 bases). Looked up from germline, CDR1 is MDHEN and CDR2 is SYDVKM. Deletions cut 5 bases from V and 4 bases from J, with 14 bases between. CDR3 size: 14 residues. The CDR3 bases are TGTGCCAGCAGTACCCTGGGGGCAGGCTATGGCTACACCTTC. Translated: CASSTLGAGYGYTF.